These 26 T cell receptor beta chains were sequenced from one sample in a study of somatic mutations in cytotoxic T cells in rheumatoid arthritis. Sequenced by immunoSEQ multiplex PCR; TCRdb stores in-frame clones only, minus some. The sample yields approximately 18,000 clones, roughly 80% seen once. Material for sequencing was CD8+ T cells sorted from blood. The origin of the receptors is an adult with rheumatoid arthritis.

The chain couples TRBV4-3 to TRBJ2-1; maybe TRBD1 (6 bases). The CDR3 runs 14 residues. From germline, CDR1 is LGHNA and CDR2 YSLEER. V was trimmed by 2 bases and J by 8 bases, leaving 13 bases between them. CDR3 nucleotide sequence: TGCGCCAGCAGCCAACTGACAGGTGAGGATGAGCAGTTCTTC. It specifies CASSQLTGEDEQFF.

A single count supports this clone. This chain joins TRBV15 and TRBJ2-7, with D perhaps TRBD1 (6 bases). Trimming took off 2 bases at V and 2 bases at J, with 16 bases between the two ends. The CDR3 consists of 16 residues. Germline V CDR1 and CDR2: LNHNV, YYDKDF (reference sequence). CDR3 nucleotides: TGTGCCACCAGCAGACCAGGGGTACATGCTACCTACGAGCAGTACTTC. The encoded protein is CATSRPGVHATYEQYF.

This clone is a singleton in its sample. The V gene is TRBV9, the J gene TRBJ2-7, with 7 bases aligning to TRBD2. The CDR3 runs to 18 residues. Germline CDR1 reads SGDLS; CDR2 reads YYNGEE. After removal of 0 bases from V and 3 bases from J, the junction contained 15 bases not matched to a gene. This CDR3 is CASSVDQGGTGWDYEQYF. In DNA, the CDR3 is TGTGCCAGCAGCGTAGACCAGGGAGGGACGGGATGGGACTACGAGCAGTACTTC.

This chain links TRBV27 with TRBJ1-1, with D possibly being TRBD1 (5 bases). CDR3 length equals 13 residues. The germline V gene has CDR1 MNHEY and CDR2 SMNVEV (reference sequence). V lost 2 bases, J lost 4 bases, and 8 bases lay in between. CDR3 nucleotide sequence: TGTGCCAGCAGTTTAGCTGGGGCCACTGAAGCTTTCTTT. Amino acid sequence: CASSLAGATEAFF.

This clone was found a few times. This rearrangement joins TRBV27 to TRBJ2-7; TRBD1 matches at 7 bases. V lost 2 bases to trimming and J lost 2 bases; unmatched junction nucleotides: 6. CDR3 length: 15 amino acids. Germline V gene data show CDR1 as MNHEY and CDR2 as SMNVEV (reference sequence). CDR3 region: CASSLKGAPPYEQYF. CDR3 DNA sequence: TGTGCCAGCAGTTTAAAGGGGGCTCCCCCCTACGAGCAGTACTTC.

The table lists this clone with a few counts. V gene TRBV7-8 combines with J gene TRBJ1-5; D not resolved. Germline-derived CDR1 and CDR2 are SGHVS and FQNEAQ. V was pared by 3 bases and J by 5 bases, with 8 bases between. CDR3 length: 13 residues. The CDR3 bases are TGTGCCAGCAGCTTGGCGGTGGATCAGCCCCAGCATTTT. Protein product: CASSLAVDQPQHF.

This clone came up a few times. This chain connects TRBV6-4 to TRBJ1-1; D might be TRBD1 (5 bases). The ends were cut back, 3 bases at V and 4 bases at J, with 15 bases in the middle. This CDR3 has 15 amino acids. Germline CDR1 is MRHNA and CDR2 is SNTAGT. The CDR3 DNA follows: TGTGCCAGCAGTGAAAAAAGGGGTGACGGCACTGAAGCTTTCTTT. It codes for CASSEKRGDGTEAFF.

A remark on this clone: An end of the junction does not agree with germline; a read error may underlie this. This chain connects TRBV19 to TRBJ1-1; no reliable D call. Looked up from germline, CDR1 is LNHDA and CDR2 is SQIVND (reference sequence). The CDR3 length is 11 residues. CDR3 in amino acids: CPLTVRFEAFF. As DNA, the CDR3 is TGCCCCTTGACGGTAAGGTTCGAAGCTTTCTTT.

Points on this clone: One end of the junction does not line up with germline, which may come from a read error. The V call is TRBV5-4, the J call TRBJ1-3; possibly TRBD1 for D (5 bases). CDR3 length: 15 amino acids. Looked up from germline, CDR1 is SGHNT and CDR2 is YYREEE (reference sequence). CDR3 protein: CASSQDGGSGNTIYF. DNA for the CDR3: TGCGCCAGCAGCCAAGATGGGGGATCTGGAAACACCATATATTTT. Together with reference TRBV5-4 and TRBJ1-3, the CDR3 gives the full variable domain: ETGVTQSPTHLIKTRGQQVTLRCSSQSGHNTVSWYQQALGQGPQFIFQYYREEENGRGNFPPRFSGLQFPNYSSELNVNALELDDSALYLCASSQDGGSGNTIYFGEGSWLTVV.

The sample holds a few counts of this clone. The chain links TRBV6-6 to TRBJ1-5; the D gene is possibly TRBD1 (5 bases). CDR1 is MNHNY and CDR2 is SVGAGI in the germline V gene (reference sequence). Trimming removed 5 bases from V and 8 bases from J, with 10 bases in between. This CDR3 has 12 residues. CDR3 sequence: CASSTDSKPQHF. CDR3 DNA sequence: TGTGCCAGCAGTACCGACAGTAAGCCCCAGCATTTT.

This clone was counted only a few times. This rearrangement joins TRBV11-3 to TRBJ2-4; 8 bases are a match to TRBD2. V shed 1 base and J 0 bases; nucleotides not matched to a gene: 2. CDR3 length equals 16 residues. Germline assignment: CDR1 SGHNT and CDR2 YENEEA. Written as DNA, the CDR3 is TGTGCCAGCAGCTTAGCAGCGGGGGTAGCCAAAAACATTCAGTACTTC. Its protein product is CASSLAAGVAKNIQYF.

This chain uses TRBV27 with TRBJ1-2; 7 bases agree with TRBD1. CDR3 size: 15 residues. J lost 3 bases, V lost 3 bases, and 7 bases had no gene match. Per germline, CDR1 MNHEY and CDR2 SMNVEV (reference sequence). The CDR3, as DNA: TGTGCCAGCAGTTTGTACACCGGGACAGACTATGGCTACACCTTC. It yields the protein CASSLYTGTDYGYTF.

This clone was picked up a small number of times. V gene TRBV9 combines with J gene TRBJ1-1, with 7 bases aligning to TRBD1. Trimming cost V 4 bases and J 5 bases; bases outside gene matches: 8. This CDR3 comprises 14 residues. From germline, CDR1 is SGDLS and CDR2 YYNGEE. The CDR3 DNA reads TGTGCCAGCAGCCCAACAGGGGCCGGGACTGAAGCTTTCTTT. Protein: CASSPTGAGTEAFF.

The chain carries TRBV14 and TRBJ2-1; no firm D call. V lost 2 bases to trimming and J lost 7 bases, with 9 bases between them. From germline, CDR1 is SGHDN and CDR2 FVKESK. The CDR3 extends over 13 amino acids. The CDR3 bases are TGTGCCAGCAGCCAACTAGACGAAAATGAGCAGTTCTTC. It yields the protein CASSQLDENEQFF. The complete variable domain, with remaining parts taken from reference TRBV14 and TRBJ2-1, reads EAGVTQFPSHSVIEKGQTVTLRCDPISGHDNLYWYRRVMGKEIKFLLHFVKESKQDESGMPNNRFLAERTGGTYSTLKVQPAELEDSGVYFCASSQLDENEQFFGPGTRLTVL.

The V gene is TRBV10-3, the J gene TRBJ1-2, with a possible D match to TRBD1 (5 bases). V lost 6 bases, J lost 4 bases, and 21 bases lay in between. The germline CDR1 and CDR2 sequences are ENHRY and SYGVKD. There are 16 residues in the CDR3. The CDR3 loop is CAISGRERATSYGYTF. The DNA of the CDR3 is TGTGCCATCAGCGGCAGGGAGAGGGCAACTAGCTATGGCTACACCTTC.

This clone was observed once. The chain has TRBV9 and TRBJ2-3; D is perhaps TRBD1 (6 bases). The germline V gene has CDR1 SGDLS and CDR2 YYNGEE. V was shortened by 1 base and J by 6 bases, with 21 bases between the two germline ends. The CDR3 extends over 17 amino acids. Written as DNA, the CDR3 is TGTGCCAGCAGCGTAAATCCCCGGTCGACCCAGGGGGATACGCAGTATTTT. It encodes CASSVNPRSTQGDTQYF.

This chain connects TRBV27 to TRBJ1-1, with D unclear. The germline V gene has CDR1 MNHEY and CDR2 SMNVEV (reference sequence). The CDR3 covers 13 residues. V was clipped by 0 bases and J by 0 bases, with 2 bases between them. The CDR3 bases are TGTGCCAGCAGTTTATCGTTGAACACTGAAGCTTTCTTT. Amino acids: CASSLSLNTEAFF.

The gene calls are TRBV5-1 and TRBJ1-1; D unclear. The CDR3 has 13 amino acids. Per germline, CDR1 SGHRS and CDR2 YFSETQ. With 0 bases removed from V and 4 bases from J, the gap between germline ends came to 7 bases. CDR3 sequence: CASSLADVTEAFF. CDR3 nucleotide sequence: TGCGCCAGCAGCTTGGCCGACGTCACTGAAGCTTTCTTT.

As DNA, the CDR3 is TGTGCCAGTAACCCGGACACCTACAATGAGCAGTTCTTC. Translating gives CASNPDTYNEQFF. The chain carries TRBV19 and TRBJ2-1, with D perhaps matching TRBD1 (5 bases). Trimming removed 7 bases from V and 2 bases from J, with 9 bases in between. Germline lookup yields CDR1 LNHDA and CDR2 SQIVND (reference sequence). This CDR3 comprises 13 residues.

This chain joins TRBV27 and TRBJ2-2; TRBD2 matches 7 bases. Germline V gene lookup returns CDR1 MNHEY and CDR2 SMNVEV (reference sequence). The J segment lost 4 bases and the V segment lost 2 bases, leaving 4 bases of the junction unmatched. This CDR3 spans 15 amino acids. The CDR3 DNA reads TGTGCCAGCAGTTTACTGGGCGGGGGCACCGGGGAGCTGTTTTTT. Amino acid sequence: CASSLLGGGTGELFF.

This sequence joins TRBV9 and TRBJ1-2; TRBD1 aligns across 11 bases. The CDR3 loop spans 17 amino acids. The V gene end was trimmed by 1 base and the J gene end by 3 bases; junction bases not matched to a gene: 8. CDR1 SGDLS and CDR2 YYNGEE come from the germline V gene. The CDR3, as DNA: TGTGCCAGCAGCGTATCCCGGGACAGGGGGTTGGACTATGGCTACACCTTC. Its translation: CASSVSRDRGLDYGYTF. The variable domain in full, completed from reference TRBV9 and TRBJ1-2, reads DSGVTQTPKHLITATGQRVTLRCSPRSGDLSVYWYQQSLDQGLQFLIQYYNGEERAKGNILERFSAQQFPDLHSELNLSSLELGDSALYFCASSVSRDRGLDYGYTFGSGTRLTVV.

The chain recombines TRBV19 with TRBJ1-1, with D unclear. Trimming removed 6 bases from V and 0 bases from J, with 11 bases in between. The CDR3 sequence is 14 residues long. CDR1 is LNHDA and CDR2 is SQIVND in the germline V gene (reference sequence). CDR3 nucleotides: TGTGCCAGTAGGGACGGCTTTATGAACACTGAAGCTTTCTTT. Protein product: CASRDGFMNTEAFF.

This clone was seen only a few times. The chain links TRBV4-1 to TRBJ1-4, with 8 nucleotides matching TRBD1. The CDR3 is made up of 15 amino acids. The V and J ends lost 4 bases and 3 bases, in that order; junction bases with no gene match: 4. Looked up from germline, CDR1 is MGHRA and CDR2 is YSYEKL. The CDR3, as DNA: TGCGCCAGCAGCCGCCTACAGGGGGCTAATGAAAAACTGTTTTTT. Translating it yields CASSRLQGANEKLFF.

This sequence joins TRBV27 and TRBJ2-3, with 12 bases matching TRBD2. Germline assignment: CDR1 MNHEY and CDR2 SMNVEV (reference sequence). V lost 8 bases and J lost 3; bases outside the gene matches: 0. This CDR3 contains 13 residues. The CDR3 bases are TGTGCCAGCCTAGCGGGGGGGACAGATACGCAGTATTTT. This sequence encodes CASLAGGTDTQYF.

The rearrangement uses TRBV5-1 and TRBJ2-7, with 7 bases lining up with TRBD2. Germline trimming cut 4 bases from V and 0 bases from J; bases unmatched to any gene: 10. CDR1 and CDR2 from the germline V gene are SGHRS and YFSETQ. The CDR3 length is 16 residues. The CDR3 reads CASSALGRVTSYEQYF. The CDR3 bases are TGCGCCAGCAGCGCCCTGGGGAGGGTGACCTCCTACGAGCAGTACTTC.

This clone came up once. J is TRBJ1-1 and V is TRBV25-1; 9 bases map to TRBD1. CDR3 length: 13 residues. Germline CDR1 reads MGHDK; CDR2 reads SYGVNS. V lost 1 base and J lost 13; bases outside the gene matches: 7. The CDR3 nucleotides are TGTGCCAGCAGTGAATTTCGGGACAGGGCTGATTTCTTT. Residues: CASSEFRDRADFF.